One and the same sample provided the 29 T cell receptor beta chains below, sequenced in a study of PD-L1 blockade in urothelial cancer (dated by TCRdb to 2017 to 2019). Libraries were built with the immunoSEQ multiplex PCR assay. The source is immuneACCESS, and TCRdb retained only in-frame sequences with V and J called. Part of the clones is not carried over; for the studies checked, unresolved V genes explain less than half of this, and the remainder is unexplained. In this sample the table shows over 65,000 clones, 80% to 90% of which occur a single time. Roughly 4.8% of the sample is taken by the ten largest. The source material was PBMCs, sampled around atezolizumab (anti-PD-L1) treatment. The receptors stem from a man in his 70s with urothelial cancer.

The genes are TRBV7-2 and TRBJ2-4, with D hard to call. In germline, CDR1 is SGHTA, CDR2 FQGNSA. The CDR3 spans 15 residues. V was trimmed by 4 bases and J by 11 bases, leaving 21 bases between them. CDR3 coding DNA: TGTGCCAGCAGCTCGGATCCGGCAGGAAAACTCGTTCAGTACTTC. Its translation: CASSSDPAGKLVQYF.

The genes are TRBV19 and TRBJ1-3; D remains unclear. Between the trimmed V and J ends, which lost 3 bases and 0 bases, there was a span of 6 bases. Germline-derived CDR1 and CDR2 are LNHDA and SQIVND (reference sequence). The CDR3 loop spans 14 amino acids. The CDR3 sequence is CASSIRGSGNTIYF. CDR3 sequence (DNA): TGTGCCAGTAGTATTAGAGGCTCTGGAAACACCATATATTTT.

The J gene is TRBJ2-5, the V gene TRBV6-5; 7 positions match TRBD2. The CDR3 contains 13 residues. V dropped 10 bases and J dropped 7; count of bases not matched to a gene: 12. The germline V gene encodes CDR1 MNHEY and CDR2 SVGAGI. This CDR3 reads CATQRTRAGTQYF. The CDR3 coding sequence is TGTGCCACCCAAAGGACTAGGGCAGGGACCCAGTACTTC.

The gene calls are TRBV5-4 and TRBJ2-7; 7 bases match TRBD2. With V trimmed by 4 bases and J by 2 bases, 9 bases remained unmatched. CDR1 is SGHNT, CDR2 YYREEE, per germline (reference sequence). This CDR3 is built from 15 residues. In DNA, the CDR3 is TGTGCCAGCAGCGCCGGGGGGAGTTTTACCTACGAGCAGTACTTC. Its translation: CASSAGGSFTYEQYF. The variable domain in full, completed from reference TRBV5-4 and TRBJ2-7, reads ETGVTQSPTHLIKTRGQQVTLRCSSQSGHNTVSWYQQALGQGPQFIFQYYREEENGRGNFPPRFSGLQFPNYSSELNVNALELDDSALYLCASSAGGSFTYEQYFGPGTRLTVT.

DNA for the CDR3: TGTGCCAGTAGTATACCGGGACAGGCGGGAGAAGCTTTCTTT. Translated: CASSIPGQAGEAFF. The chain uses TRBV19 and TRBJ1-1; 8 bases fit TRBD1. Trimming removed 2 bases from V and 8 bases from J; junction bases left unmatched: 7. This CDR3 comprises 14 residues. The germline V gene encodes CDR1 LNHDA and CDR2 SQIVND (reference sequence).

This chain uses TRBV4-1 with TRBJ2-1, with TRBD2 matching 8 bases. CDR3 length: 15 amino acids. Germline CDR1 reads MGHRA; CDR2 reads YSYEKL. The ends lost 1 base at V and 8 bases at J; junction bases unmatched: 7. Written as DNA, the CDR3 is TGCGCCAGCAGCCAAGGTAAGCGGGAGCAGGATGAGCAGTTCTTC. Its protein is CASSQGKREQDEQFF.

The V and J genes are TRBV18 and TRBJ2-7; the match to TRBD1 covers 7 bases. V lost 6 bases, J lost 4 bases, and 3 bases stayed unmatched. This CDR3 is 12 amino acids long. Germline-derived CDR1 and CDR2 are KGHSH and LQKENI. Here the CDR3 reads CASSDRLYEQYF. CDR3 nucleotides: TGTGCCAGCTCGGACAGGCTATACGAGCAGTACTTC.

The chain employs TRBV7-6 and TRBJ2-7; D remains ambiguous. Looked up from germline, CDR1 is SGHVS and CDR2 is FNYEAQ. V was pared by 4 bases and J by 6 bases, with 13 bases between. The CDR3 has 13 residues. CDR3 loop: CASSSRPVGEQYF. As DNA, the CDR3 is TGTGCCAGCAGCTCCAGGCCGGTAGGCGAGCAGTACTTC.

J is TRBJ2-7 and V is TRBV10-1; TRBD1 matches 12 bases. The CDR3 runs to 14 residues. Losses at the gene ends were 6 bases for V and 6 bases for J; bases not matched to a gene: 6. Germline CDR1 and CDR2: WNHNN and SYGVQD (reference sequence). CDR3 sequence reads: CASSGGQGAGEQYF. In DNA form, the CDR3 reads TGCGCCAGCAGCGGGGGACAGGGGGCTGGCGAGCAGTACTTC.

The genes are TRBV6-6 and TRBJ1-3, with a tentative D call TRBD1 (5 bases). Trimming pared 0 bases from V and 7 bases from J, leaving 7 bases between. CDR1 MNHNY and CDR2 SVGAGI come from the germline V gene (reference sequence). The CDR3 is 13 amino acids. The CDR3 region is CASSYSGGNTIYF. DNA for the CDR3: TGTGCCAGCAGTTACTCGGGGGGGAACACCATATATTTT.

The rearrangement links TRBV5-1 to TRBJ2-7; 9 bases are shared with TRBD2. V gave up 4 bases and J gave up 4 bases; unmatched junction bases: 6. Germline values: CDR1 SGHRS, CDR2 YFSETQ. The CDR3 length is 14 residues. The CDR3 here is CASSASGGQYEQYF. In DNA form, the CDR3 reads TGCGCCAGCAGCGCAAGCGGGGGGCAATACGAGCAGTACTTC.

The chain employs TRBV5-4 and TRBJ1-1; perhaps TRBD1 as D (6 bases). In germline, CDR1 is SGHNT, CDR2 YYREEE (reference sequence). The CDR3 totals 15 residues. Trimming removed 0 bases at V and 1 base at J, with 10 bases between. The DNA of the CDR3 is TGTGCCAGCAGCTTGGTTGGACAGAGGAACACTGAAGCTTTCTTT. As protein: CASSLVGQRNTEAFF.

The V call is TRBV5-6, the J call TRBJ2-3; weak D call: TRBD2 (7 bases). Germline CDR1 SGHDT, CDR2 YYEEEE. CDR3 length: 16 residues. Deletions cut 4 bases from V and 3 bases from J, with 18 bases between. The CDR3 DNA reads TGTGCCAGCAGCCTCTTTTTAGGGGGGGGGACAGATACGCAGTATTTT. Translating gives CASSLFLGGGTDTQYF.

This sequence joins TRBV28 and TRBJ1-5; 7 bases match TRBD1. The V gene end was trimmed by 5 bases and the J gene end by 5 bases; junction bases not matched to a gene: 12. Per germline, CDR1 MDHEN and CDR2 SYDVKM. The CDR3 consists of 16 residues. The CDR3 is CASSPWDSPRDQPQHF. Written as DNA, the CDR3 is TGTGCCAGCAGTCCCTGGGACAGTCCCCGGGATCAGCCCCAGCATTTT.

This sequence joins TRBV2 and TRBJ1-2; TRBD1 matches at 7 bases. The V segment lost 0 bases and the J segment 4 bases; nucleotides outside the gene matches: 11. In germline, CDR1 is SNHLY, CDR2 FYNNEI. CDR3 size: 17 residues. The CDR3 region has the DNA TGTGCCAGCAGTGAAGCACTGACAGGGACCCGGCTCTATGGCTACACCTTC. Its protein is CASSEALTGTRLYGYTF.

This chain connects TRBV6-5 to TRBJ1-2; no clear D. The CDR3 has 13 residues. The germline CDR1 and CDR2 sequences are MNHEY and SVGAGI. Deletions cut 5 bases from V and 4 bases from J, with 11 bases between. The CDR3 region is CASSRTGSYGYTF. CDR3 nucleotides: TGTGCCAGCAGTCGTACCGGGAGCTATGGCTACACCTTC.

The chain combines TRBV7-8 with TRBJ1-1; tentatively, D is TRBD1 (5 bases). The ends were cut back, 1 base at V and 0 bases at J, with 12 bases in the middle. CDR3 length equals 16 residues. CDR1 and CDR2 (germline): SGHVS, FQNEAQ. In DNA form, the CDR3 reads TGTGCCAGCAGCTTAGAGGCGGGGCTCATGAACACTGAAGCTTTCTTT. Its protein is CASSLEAGLMNTEAFF.

The V call is TRBV28, the J call TRBJ2-5, with 7 bases that match TRBD1. The germline V gene has CDR1 MDHEN and CDR2 SYDVKM. The CDR3 contains 15 residues. V was clipped by 6 bases and J by 5 bases; unmatched bases: 12. The CDR3 protein is CASRPLDRAGETQYF. The CDR3 DNA reads as TGTGCCAGCAGACCCCTCGACAGGGCCGGGGAGACCCAGTACTTC.

This chain joins TRBV15 and TRBJ1-2, with D perhaps TRBD1 (6 bases). V lost 3 bases and J lost 13, with 21 bases in between. Germline V gene sequence: CDR1 LNHNV, CDR2 YYDKDF (reference sequence). This CDR3 spans 14 amino acids. The CDR3 DNA follows: TGTGCCACCAGCAGGAATGGAGGTGGGGACATATTCACCTTC. Translating gives CATSRNGGGDIFTF.

J is TRBJ2-1 and V is TRBV19; a weak D match, TRBD2 (6 bases). The V end was cut by 6 bases, the J end by 5 bases, with 17 bases between. This CDR3 contains 15 residues. The germline V gene encodes CDR1 LNHDA and CDR2 SQIVND (reference sequence). The CDR3 region is CASRQAGGYHNEQFF. In DNA, the CDR3 is TGTGCCAGTAGACAAGCCGGAGGGTACCACAATGAGCAGTTCTTC.

In its sample, this clone was seen a few times. The V call is TRBV7-9, the J call TRBJ2-5; a possible D gene is TRBD1 (5 bases). The CDR3 runs to 14 residues. The germline gives CDR1 SEHNR, CDR2 FQNEAQ (reference sequence). V lost 0 bases, J lost 4 bases, and 9 bases lay in between. In nucleotides, the CDR3 is TGTGCCAGCAGCTTAGCTTGGCAGGGAGAGACCCAGTACTTC. The encoded protein is CASSLAWQGETQYF.

The rearrangement links TRBV19 to TRBJ2-3; 10 nucleotides line up with TRBD2. V dropped 3 bases and J dropped 3; count of bases not matched to a gene: 9. The CDR3 consists of 17 residues. Per the germline V gene, CDR1 is LNHDA and CDR2 is SQIVND (reference sequence). The CDR3 region has the DNA TGTGCCAGTAGTATTCGGGCTAGCGGGAGTATGACAGATACGCAGTATTTT. It specifies CASSIRASGSMTDTQYF. Based on the CDR3 plus reference TRBV19 and TRBJ2-3, the full variable domain is DGGITQSPKYLFRKEGQNVTLSCEQNLNHDAMYWYRQDPGQGLRLIYYSQIVNDFQKGDIAEGYSVSREKKESFPLTVTSAQKNPTAFYLCASSIRASGSMTDTQYFGPGTRLTVL.

This chain connects TRBV19 to TRBJ2-1; D possibly corresponds to TRBD2 (5 bases). CDR1 and CDR2 from the germline V gene are LNHDA and SQIVND (reference sequence). The CDR3 runs to 13 residues. V lost 1 base, J lost 10 bases, and 11 bases lay in between. CDR3 in amino acids: CASSIGGLEEQFF. DNA of the CDR3: TGTGCCAGTAGTATAGGAGGACTCGAGGAGCAGTTCTTC.

This clone was observed a handful of times. The V gene is TRBV19, the J gene TRBJ2-3, with TRBD2 matching 10 bases. V shed 6 bases, J shed 1 base, and the junction held 13 bases outside the gene matches. The CDR3 covers 18 residues. CDR1 and CDR2 from the germline V gene are LNHDA and SQIVND (reference sequence). CDR3 sequence reads: CASRKLQGGTSGTDTQYF. The CDR3 nucleotides are TGTGCCAGTAGAAAACTCCAGGGGGGGACTAGCGGCACAGATACGCAGTATTTT.

This sequence joins TRBV30 and TRBJ2-7, with 7 bases matching TRBD2. The CDR3 is 15 amino acids. Germline values: CDR1 GTSNPN, CDR2 SVGIG (reference sequence). The V segment lost 0 bases and the J segment 1 base; nucleotides outside the gene matches: 6. CDR3 loop: CAWSVRSGTSYEQYF. The CDR3 nucleotides read TGTGCCTGGAGTGTACGGAGCGGGACGTCCTACGAGCAGTACTTC.

V and J are TRBV30 and TRBJ1-1; D is unresolved. V lost 0 bases to trimming and J lost 0 bases, with 5 bases between them. Germline CDR1 reads GTSNPN; CDR2 reads SVGIG (reference sequence). This CDR3 has 13 amino acids. CDR3 nucleotide sequence: TGTGCCTGGAGTGTACGGTTGAACACTGAAGCTTTCTTT. Its translation is CAWSVRLNTEAFF. Together with reference TRBV30 and TRBJ1-1, the CDR3 gives the full variable domain: SQTIHQWPATLVQPVGSPLSLECTVEGTSNPNLYWYRQAAGRGLQLLFYSVGIGQISSEVPQNLSASRPQDRQFILSSKKLLLSDSGFYLCAWSVRLNTEAFFGQGTRLTVV.

This sequence joins TRBV7-6 and TRBJ2-7; 11 bases match TRBD2. Germline CDR1 is SGHVS and CDR2 is FNYEAQ. There are 17 residues in the CDR3. The junction had 7 bases not matched to a gene; V was cut back by 1 base and J by 2 bases. The DNA for the CDR3 is TGTGCCAGCAGCTTAGGGACTAGCGGGTTGGACGCCTACGAGCAGTACTTC. Residues: CASSLGTSGLDAYEQYF. Full variable domain (outside the CDR3, taken from reference TRBV7-6 and TRBJ2-7): GAGVSQSPRYKVTKRGQDVALRCDPISGHVSLYWYRQALGQGPEFLTYFNYEAQQDKSGLPNDRFSAERPEGSISTLTIQRTEQRDSAMYRCASSLGTSGLDAYEQYFGPGTRLTVT.

The chain combines TRBV7-2 with TRBJ1-2; tentative D call: TRBD1 (6 bases). CDR1 is SGHTA and CDR2 is FQGNSA in the germline V gene. The CDR3 length is 14 residues. V was clipped by 5 bases and J by 5 bases, with 15 bases between them. The CDR3 spells CASSAGGGPYGYTF. CDR3 coding DNA: TGTGCCAGCAGCGCCGGGGGGGGCCCGTATGGCTACACCTTC.

The rearrangement joins TRBV9 to TRBJ2-1; 8 bases align to TRBD1. The CDR3 is made up of 19 amino acids. The junction had 17 bases not matched to a gene; V was cut back by 4 bases and J by 2 bases. The germline CDR1 and CDR2 sequences are SGDLS and YYNGEE. The CDR3 DNA follows: TGTGCCAGCAGCCCCAGACAGGGGAGGATTTTAGGGGCCTACAATGAGCAGTTCTTC. It yields the protein CASSPRQGRILGAYNEQFF.